Shown below are 31 T cell receptor beta chains from a single sample sequenced in a study of blood T cell repertoires in COVID-19 (TCRdb year 2020). The library came from the immunoSEQ multiplex PCR assay. TCRdb re-hosts the immuneACCESS table, in-frame sequences only. Its copies lack some clones; in the studies checked, an unresolved V gene accounts for under half of them, and the cause for the rest is not known. This sample comprises around 100,000 clones, 65% to 85% of them detected only once. The top ten constitute roughly 0.89% of the sample. Sequenced material: peripheral blood. These receptors came from a woman aged 70 to 79 with acute or convalescent COVID-19.

The chain couples TRBV6-1 to TRBJ2-6; D gene unclear. Trimming shortened V by 3 bases and J by 2 bases, and 8 bases separated the two germline ends. The CDR3 loop spans 15 amino acids. The germline V gene encodes CDR1 MNHNS and CDR2 SASEGT. The CDR3: CASSDRSTGANVLTF. CDR3 nucleotide sequence: TGTGCCAGCAGTGATCGGAGCACTGGGGCCAACGTCCTGACTTTC.

This clone was picked up a small number of times. The chain is built from TRBV19 and TRBJ2-1, with D tentatively TRBD2 (6 bases). Trimming cost V 6 bases and J 0 bases, with 15 bases left between them. Germline-derived CDR1 and CDR2 are LNHDA and SQIVND (reference sequence). The CDR3 covers 16 residues. CDR3 bases: TGTGCCAGTAGCCCCTCTAGCGTCCACTCCTACAATGAGCAGTTCTTC. Its translation: CASSPSSVHSYNEQFF.

The rearrangement joins TRBV2 to TRBJ1-2; no clear D. Germline loops: CDR1 SNHLY, CDR2 FYNNEI. Trimming stripped 4 bases from V and 0 bases from J, with 9 bases between. CDR3 length: 14 amino acids. CDR3 loop: CASSVERSNYGYTF. In nucleotides, the CDR3 is TGTGCCAGCAGTGTCGAACGGTCTAACTATGGCTACACCTTC.

The chain uses TRBV5-1 and TRBJ2-2, with 8 positions matching TRBD2. This CDR3 spans 18 amino acids. Trimming cost V 0 bases and J 6 bases; bases outside gene matches: 13. Looked up from germline, CDR1 is SGHRS and CDR2 is YFSETQ. The CDR3 DNA follows: TGCGCCAGCAGCTTGGGAACGGGAGGGCCCTCTATCGCCGGGGAGCTGTTTTTT. This encodes CASSLGTGGPSIAGELFF.

The CDR3 nucleotides read TGTGCCAGCAGCTTAGCCCCGGACACGTCCGGAGAGCAGTACTTC. This encodes CASSLAPDTSGEQYF. The chain is built from TRBV13 and TRBJ2-7; weak D call: TRBD1 (5 bases). The CDR3 runs 15 residues. Trimming took 1 base from V and 7 from J, leaving 17 bases between them. Germline-derived CDR1 and CDR2 are PRHDT and FYEKMQ (reference sequence).

The gene calls are TRBV11-2 and TRBJ2-5; perhaps TRBD1 as D (5 bases). V was pared by 0 bases and J by 5 bases, with 13 bases between. The CDR3 is 15 residues long. Per germline, CDR1 SGHAT and CDR2 FQNNGV. The CDR3 loop is CASSLEKGPWETQYF. CDR3 nucleotide sequence: TGTGCCAGCAGCTTAGAAAAGGGGCCCTGGGAGACCCAGTACTTC.

This chain links TRBV23-1 with TRBJ2-5; 13 positions match TRBD2. TRBV23-1 is designated an ORF whose function remains uncertain. CDR3 size: 17 residues. V was pared by 0 bases and J by 4 bases, with 5 bases of the junction left unmatched. This CDR3 is CASSQSGGLAGVETQYF. The DNA for the CDR3 is TGCGCCAGCAGTCAATCTGGCGGACTAGCGGGGGTAGAGACCCAGTACTTC.

This clone occurred a few times. V and J are TRBV12-3 or TRBV12-4 and TRBJ1-6, with D hard to call. This CDR3 is built from 13 residues. Trimming cost V 0 bases and J 8 bases, with 5 bases left between them. The DNA for the CDR3 is TGTGCCAGCAGTTTAGCGACATATTCACCCCTCCACTTT. Its translation is CASSLATYSPLHF.

The chain joins TRBV19 to TRBJ2-2, with no clear D. V gave up 6 bases and J gave up 7 bases, with 12 bases separating them. Germline V gives CDR1 LNHDA, CDR2 SQIVND (reference sequence). The CDR3 loop spans 13 amino acids. The CDR3 DNA is TGTGCCAGTAGCGGAGCCGCAAGCGGGGAGCTGTTTTTT. Protein product: CASSGAASGELFF.

The chain couples TRBV5-1 to TRBJ1-5, with TRBD1 matching over 10 bases. J lost 6 bases, V lost 1 base, and 7 bases had no gene match. In germline, CDR1 is SGHRS, CDR2 YFSETQ. The CDR3 spans 16 residues. The CDR3 is CASSLSGTGVGQPQHF. DNA for the CDR3: TGCGCCAGCAGCTTGTCCGGGACAGGGGTTGGTCAGCCCCAGCATTTT.

J is TRBJ2-1 and V is TRBV10-2; 8 nucleotides agree with TRBD2. V lost 10 bases to trimming and J lost 4 bases; unmatched junction nucleotides: 9. Looked up from germline, CDR1 is WSHSY and CDR2 is SAAADI. The CDR3 consists of 14 residues. CDR3 DNA sequence: TGCGCCACTAGAGAAGCGGGAGCGTACAATGAGCAGTTCTTC. Encoded protein: CATREAGAYNEQFF.

The chain joins TRBV30 to TRBJ2-7; D call uncertain. In germline, CDR1 is GTSNPN, CDR2 SVGIG (reference sequence). V was pared by 3 bases and J by 6 bases, with 9 bases between. This CDR3 is built from 11 residues. CDR3 sequence reads: CAWRGVVEQYF. DNA for the CDR3: TGTGCCTGGAGAGGAGTAGTCGAGCAGTACTTC. Complete variable domain (other parts from reference TRBV30 and TRBJ2-7): SQTIHQWPATLVQPVGSPLSLECTVEGTSNPNLYWYRQAAGRGLQLLFYSVGIGQISSEVPQNLSASRPQDRQFILSSKKLLLSDSGFYLCAWRGVVEQYFGPGTRLTVT.

The chain has TRBV4-1 and TRBJ1-4; the match to TRBD1 covers 9 bases. Germline V CDR1 and CDR2: MGHRA, YSYEKL. J lost 7 bases, V lost 3 bases, and 6 bases had no gene match. The CDR3 has 15 amino acids. The CDR3 bases are TGCGCCAGCAGCCAGGGACAGGGCCTTCGTGAAAAACTGTTTTTT. Protein: CASSQGQGLREKLFF.

The V gene is TRBV24-1, the J gene TRBJ2-1; 7 nucleotides line up with TRBD1. The germline V gene encodes CDR1 KGHDR and CDR2 SFDVKD. The CDR3 has 17 amino acids. V shed 5 bases and J 8 bases; nucleotides not matched to a gene: 17. CDR3 nucleotide sequence: TGTGCCACCAGTGTCGGCCGAGTAGGACTCACAGGGGATGAGCAGTTCTTC. This translates into CATSVGRVGLTGDEQFF.

The chain employs TRBV5-6 and TRBJ2-1; the D gene is possibly TRBD1 (5 bases). Germline assignment: CDR1 SGHDT and CDR2 YYEEEE. There are 14 residues in the CDR3. Trimming pared 5 bases from V and 10 bases from J, leaving 19 bases between. The CDR3: CASSSPSMAGEQFF. The CDR3 nucleotides read TGTGCCAGCAGTTCTCCGTCGATGGCAGGGGAGCAGTTCTTC.

V is TRBV2 and J is TRBJ2-1, with a possible D match to TRBD2 (6 bases). This CDR3 comprises 14 residues. Germline V lookup: CDR1 SNHLY, CDR2 FYNNEI. Trimming took 2 bases from V and 8 from J, leaving 13 bases between them. Here the CDR3 reads CASSEHQEGDEQFF. The CDR3 nucleotides are TGTGCCAGCAGTGAACACCAGGAGGGAGATGAGCAGTTCTTC.

This clone was recorded only once. The chain carries TRBV19 and TRBJ2-5; 14 bases agree with TRBD2. V dropped 6 bases and J dropped 5; count of bases not matched to a gene: 11. CDR1 is LNHDA and CDR2 is SQIVND in the germline V gene (reference sequence). This CDR3 has 17 residues. CDR3 nucleotides: TGTGCCAGTAGGATCTCCGGGACTAGCGGGGGTTGGGAGACCCAGTACTTC. Amino acid sequence: CASRISGTSGGWETQYF. Variable domain in full (rest from reference TRBV19 and TRBJ2-5): DGGITQSPKYLFRKEGQNVTLSCEQNLNHDAMYWYRQDPGQGLRLIYYSQIVNDFQKGDIAEGYSVSREKKESFPLTVTSAQKNPTAFYLCASRISGTSGGWETQYFGPGTRLLVL.

The chain joins TRBV28 to TRBJ2-7; TRBD2 matches 9 bases. This CDR3 has 13 residues. Germline V gene lookup returns CDR1 MDHEN and CDR2 SYDVKM. J lost 6 bases, V lost 5 bases, and 5 bases had no gene match. CDR3 residues: CASSLAGGPEQYF. CDR3 sequence (DNA): TGTGCCAGCAGTCTTGCGGGGGGGCCCGAGCAGTACTTC.

J is TRBJ2-6 and V is TRBV2; 9 bases map to TRBD1. This CDR3 has 17 residues. V lost 6 bases, J lost 2 bases, and 8 bases stayed unmatched. In germline, CDR1 is SNHLY, CDR2 FYNNEI. Here the CDR3 DNA reads TGTGCCAGCAGCTCCGGGACAGGGAATGCTGGGGCCAACGTCCTGACTTTC. It is translated as CASSSGTGNAGANVLTF.

This sequence joins TRBV18 and TRBJ1-2; D gene ambiguous. The CDR3 has 15 amino acids. The V and J ends lost 2 bases and 4 bases respectively, with 14 bases between them. Germline lookup yields CDR1 KGHSH and CDR2 LQKENI. CDR3: CASSPERRSGYGYTF. CDR3 sequence (DNA): TGTGCCAGCTCACCAGAACGCCGTTCAGGCTATGGCTACACCTTC.

V and J are TRBV10-2 and TRBJ1-2, with D possibly TRBD1 on 6 matching bases. Trimming stripped 4 bases from V and 5 bases from J, with 11 bases between. The CDR3 extends over 13 amino acids. Germline lookup yields CDR1 WSHSY and CDR2 SAAADI. CDR3 DNA sequence: TGCGCCAGCAGTGGGACAGCTGCTTATGGCTACACCTTC. Translating it yields CASSGTAAYGYTF.

The V and J genes are TRBV18 and TRBJ2-3; D is possibly TRBD2 (7 bases). Germline values: CDR1 KGHSH, CDR2 LQKENI. Trimming took 6 bases from V and 5 from J, leaving 24 bases between them. This CDR3 comprises 17 residues. The chain's CDR3 is CASSPGGRPAVGDTQYF. CDR3 DNA sequence: TGTGCCAGCTCCCCCGGGGGGCGTCCTGCGGTGGGAGATACGCAGTATTTT. Combining the CDR3 with reference TRBV18 and TRBJ2-3 gives the whole variable domain NAGVMQNPRHLVRRRGQEARLRCSPMKGHSHVYWYRQLPEEGLKFMVYLQKENIIDESGMPKERFSAEFPKEGPSILRIQQVVRGDSAAYFCASSPGGRPAVGDTQYFGPGTRLTVL.

The V gene is TRBV9, the J gene TRBJ2-7, with 7 bases aligning to TRBD2. The trim removed 4 bases at V and 6 bases at J, leaving 16 bases unmatched. In germline, CDR1 is SGDLS, CDR2 YYNGEE. The CDR3 covers 16 residues. The CDR3 nucleotides are TGTGCCAGCAGCCTAGGGGCCGGCGGGAGCTTTCCCGAGCAGTACTTC. It encodes CASSLGAGGSFPEQYF.

This clone occurred once. The chain couples TRBV9 to TRBJ2-7; tentative D call: TRBD2 (7 bases). This CDR3 has 15 amino acids. Deletions cut 5 bases from V and 5 bases from J, with 20 bases between. The V gene's germline CDR1 is SGDLS and CDR2 YYNGEE. The CDR3 DNA sequence: TGTGCCAGCAGTTTTAGGGGAGGGCAGGGGAACGAGCAGTACTTC. Its translation: CASSFRGGQGNEQYF.

This chain connects TRBV30 to TRBJ1-1; perhaps TRBD1 as D (5 bases). Germline-derived CDR1 and CDR2 are GTSNPN and SVGIG (reference sequence). CDR3 length: 12 amino acids. Trimming removed 1 base from V and 5 bases from J, with 8 bases in between. The CDR3 loop is CAWSGGLTEAFF. In nucleotides, the CDR3 is TGTGCCTGGAGTGGGGGCTTGACTGAAGCTTTCTTT.

The chain is built from TRBV19 and TRBJ2-7; 8 bases fit TRBD2. V was clipped by 4 bases and J by 0 bases; unmatched bases: 2. Germline V CDR1 and CDR2: LNHDA, SQIVND (reference sequence). The CDR3 loop spans 14 amino acids. For the CDR3, the DNA is TGTGCCAGTAGTAGCGGGGGGAGCTCCTACGAGCAGTACTTC. It encodes CASSSGGSSYEQYF.

This chain uses TRBV2 with TRBJ1-4; no definite D call. Trimming removed 6 bases from V and 4 bases from J, with 9 bases in between. The CDR3 consists of 13 residues. Germline CDR1 and CDR2: SNHLY and FYNNEI. CDR3 in amino acids: CASSGLINEKLFF. The CDR3 coding sequence is TGTGCCAGCAGCGGACTGATTAATGAAAAACTGTTTTTT.

The chain couples TRBV2 to TRBJ1-3, with 9 bases lining up with TRBD1. Germline lookup yields CDR1 SNHLY and CDR2 FYNNEI. Unmatched junction bases numbered 10, after V lost 6 bases and J lost 4 bases. The length of the CDR3 is 16 residues. The CDR3 reads CASSITGGLGGNTIYF. CDR3 nucleotide sequence: TGTGCCAGCAGCATCACAGGGGGCTTGGGGGGAAACACCATATATTTT.

The J gene is TRBJ2-7, the V gene TRBV19; D is possibly TRBD1 (8 bases). Looked up from germline, CDR1 is LNHDA and CDR2 is SQIVND (reference sequence). CDR3 size: 13 residues. Trimming stripped 4 bases from V and 6 bases from J, with 13 bases between. The DNA for the CDR3 is TGTGCCAGTAGTAAGACAGGGGAGGGCGAGCAGTACTTC. Residues: CASSKTGEGEQYF.

The chain is built from TRBV6-4 and TRBJ1-6; possible D gene TRBD1, 5 bases. The CDR3 spans 13 residues. Trimming took 6 bases from V and 7 from J, leaving 10 bases between them. Germline V gene lookup returns CDR1 MRHNA and CDR2 SNTAGT. The CDR3 sequence: CASSGTPNSPLHF. The CDR3 DNA follows: TGTGCCAGCAGCGGGACTCCAAATTCACCCCTCCACTTT.

Only a few counts were recorded for this clone. The genes are TRBV19 and TRBJ2-2, with TRBD1 as a possible D gene (5 bases). The CDR3 spans 14 residues. The V end lost 7 bases, the J end lost 1 base, and 10 bases lay between the germline ends. The germline gives CDR1 LNHDA, CDR2 SQIVND (reference sequence). CDR3: CASKNRLNTGELFF. The DNA for the CDR3 is TGTGCCAGTAAAAACAGGTTGAACACCGGGGAGCTGTTTTTT.